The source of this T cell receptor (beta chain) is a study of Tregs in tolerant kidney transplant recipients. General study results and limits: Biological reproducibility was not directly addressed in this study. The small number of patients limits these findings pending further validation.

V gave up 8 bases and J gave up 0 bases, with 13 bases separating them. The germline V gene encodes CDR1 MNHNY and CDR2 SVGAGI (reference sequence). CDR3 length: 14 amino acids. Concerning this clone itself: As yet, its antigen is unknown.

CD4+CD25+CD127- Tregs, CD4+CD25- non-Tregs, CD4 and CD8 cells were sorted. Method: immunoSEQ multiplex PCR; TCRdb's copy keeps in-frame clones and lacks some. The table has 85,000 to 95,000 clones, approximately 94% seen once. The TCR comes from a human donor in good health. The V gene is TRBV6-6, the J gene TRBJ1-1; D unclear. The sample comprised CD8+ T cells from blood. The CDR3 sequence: CASLEEFMNTEAFF. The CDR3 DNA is TGTGCCAGCCTGGAGGAGTTCATGAACACTGAAGCTTTCTTT.